Given below is one TCR beta chain in context. It has no known antigen specificity. The junction does not match germline at one end; this may be a read error. From the cysteine through the phenylalanine, the CDR3 covers 15 amino acids. Solely the CDR3 DNA is kept, with 45 bases framed from the first base. The entry originates in a study of tumor-infiltrating lymphocytes in primary liver carcinoma (dated by TCRdb to 2015 to 2018). Describing the broader study: Of the five patients (three men and two women, aged 30 to 69 years), four had hepatocellular carcinoma and one had combined HCC and intrahepatic cholangiocarcinoma. The five patients had tumors of stage T1-T3 N0M0, with maximum diameters ranging from 4.2 to 10 cm. TCRbeta repertoire sequencing, expression microarrays and whole-exome sequencing were combined in the study across five regions of each liver tumor, with adjacent normal tissue and blood also included. To link TCRbeta repertoire diversity with the local molecular phenotype, the approximately 25 tumor region samples were profiled using Agilent mRNA microarrays. Samples yielded roughly 3.5 to 7.13 million productive TCRbeta reads; read depth did not differ significantly between tissue types. Repertoires from technical replicates were highly reproducible, with mean shared-clone rates roughly 0.87 and correlation coefficients above 0.98. A total of approximately 35 specimens from 5 patients, comprising some 25 tumor regions, 5 adjacent noncancerous liver tissues and 5 peripheral blood samples, were covered by TCRbeta repertoire sequencing. What the authors observed across the whole study: Consistent with antigen-driven expansion, pairs of tumor regions showed higher repertoire overlap (mean roughly 36%) than either tumor-adjacent pairs (approximately 17%) or tumor-blood pairs (roughly 15%). The study included only four to six patients, and the authors note findings should be validated in a larger study. Since the samples were bulk and unsorted, there was no way to compare CD4+ and CD8+ T cell repertoires. Only about 7.5-25% of top clones were present in all five regions of a tumor, suggesting spatial heterogeneity of tumor-infiltrating T cells. Because only the TCR beta chain was sequenced and unpaired alpha chains were not captured, true repertoire diversity is likely underestimated. A significantly larger repertoire fraction was made up by the top 250 clones in tumors than in blood (p = 0.039).

Using a constant-region primer and ProtoScript II reverse transcriptase, TCRbeta-specific cDNA was reverse-transcribed from 500 to 650 ng total RNA. The TCRbeta libraries were prepared through three rounds of nested multiplex PCR following a slightly modified ARM-PCR procedure. Multiplex TRBV1-TRBV30 forward primers and a Cbeta reverse primer were used in the first two PCR rounds, each of which was run for around 9 cycles. Sample barcodes and Illumina adapters were added in a final 25-cycle PCR with Deep VentR polymerase. Before sequencing, amplicons between 200 and 500 bp were purified from gel using a QIAquick gel extraction kit. An Illumina HiSeq 2500 was used to sequence the TCRbeta amplicons with 250-bp paired-end reads. The original methods were these. Trimmomatic v0.33 was used to quality-trim the reads, and FLASH v1.2.11 was used to merge paired reads so that full CDR3 sequences could be recovered. V, D and J germline segments were assigned to the rearranged TCRbeta sequences by MiGEC v1.2.1b. Clonotype statistics and Shannon-Wiener diversity indices were calculated with VDJtools v1.0.0. Except for diversity analysis, only the 250 most abundant clonotypes of each sample were used in subsequent analyses to reduce sampling bias. TCRdb reran the public reads through fastp at Q25 and MiXCR, keeping productive beta chains. Each CDR3 protein gets just one entry, which takes the most common genes and DNA from the rows behind it. In this record, the V and J calls reflect TCRdb's handling and not the investigators' own analysis. This sample lists 90,000 to 150,000 distinct CDR3 sequences; around two thirds were detected once. The ten biggest clones cover approximately 9.9% of the sample.

Without any cell sorting, total RNA and DNA were co-extracted from around 18-30 mg of bulk tissue using the AllPrep DNA/RNA mini kit. Between late 2015 and March 2016, a handful of patients in China with histopathologically diagnosed primary liver carcinoma had their tumors surgically resected. Chronic HBV infection was present in the patients, and the patients were treatment-naive at sampling. Five spatially separated regions were sampled per tumor: superior, inferior, left-lateral and right-lateral poles, plus the tumor centre. Histology showed that every tumor sample contained more than 80% viable tumor cells. Each fresh piece of tumor and adjacent tissue was cut in two, with one half stored in RNAlater at -80 degrees C and the other half sent for histology.

The chain employs TRBV12-3 or TRBV12-4 and TRBJ2-6, with a tentative D gene TRBD2 over 5 matching bases. The sequence derives from an older woman with primary liver carcinoma and hepatitis B virus infection. The source material was liver tumor tissue from sampling region 1. The cell subset or site label, as the study defines it: tumor region T1, superior pole. The DNA reads TGCGCCAGCTGTTACGGTGGAGGAGGGGCCAACGTCCTGACTTTC. The resulting protein is CASCYGGGGANVLTF.